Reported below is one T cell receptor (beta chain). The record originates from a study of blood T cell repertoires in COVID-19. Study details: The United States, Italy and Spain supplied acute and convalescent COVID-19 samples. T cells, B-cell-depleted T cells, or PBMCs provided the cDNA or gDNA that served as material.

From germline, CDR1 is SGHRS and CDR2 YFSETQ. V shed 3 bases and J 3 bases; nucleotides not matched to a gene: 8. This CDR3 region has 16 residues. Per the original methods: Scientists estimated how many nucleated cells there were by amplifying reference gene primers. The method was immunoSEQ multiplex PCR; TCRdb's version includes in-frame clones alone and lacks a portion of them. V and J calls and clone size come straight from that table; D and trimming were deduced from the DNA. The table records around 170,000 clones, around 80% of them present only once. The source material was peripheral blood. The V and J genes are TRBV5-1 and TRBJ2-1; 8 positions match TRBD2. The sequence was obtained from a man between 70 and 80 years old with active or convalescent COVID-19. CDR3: CASSSISSGYYNEQFF. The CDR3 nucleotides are TGCGCCAGCAGCTCCATTTCTAGCGGGTACTACAATGAGCAGTTCTTC.